This TCR beta chain came from a study of Ad26.COV2.S vaccination and SARS-CoV-2 variants. Treatment denoted: about 20 received Ad26.COV2.S at low or high dose, single or two shots; several received placebo; per-sample allocation not given. The investigators took samples on day 63 after the first vaccine or placebo injection. Trimming removed 1 base from V and 3 bases from J, with 4 bases in between. The CDR3 is 13 residues long. Looked up from germline, CDR1 is KGHSH and CDR2 is LQKENI. Sequencing was performed with immunoSEQ multiplex PCR; in TCRdb, only in-frame clones are kept and a portion is missing. Of about 450,000 clones in the sample, about 88% are singletons; the top ten hold around 2.6%.

The sequencing used peripheral blood, collected in a trial of Ad26.COV2.S vaccine versus placebo. This TCR was sampled from a person aged 18-65 years who received the Ad26.COV2.S COVID-19 vaccine or a placebo. This chain links TRBV18 with TRBJ2-1; D remains unclear. CDR3 region: CASSPQSYNEQFF. The CDR3, as DNA: TGTGCCAGCTCACCACAAAGCTACAATGAGCAGTTCTTC.